The present entry profiles one TCR beta chain with its context. This clone turned up a few times. This clone's antigen is unknown. It has no much larger one-base neighbor in the sample; base qualities were not kept. Clipping removes 6 bases from V and 3 bases from J, with 5 as the unmatched junction base count. The CDR3 has 14 amino acids, counting the end cysteine and phenylalanine. The kept DNA is CDR3 alone, 42 bases in frame from the first base. The germline V gene (reference sequence) sets CDR1 to LNHDA and CDR2 to SQIVND. Receptors were amplified or captured by the immunoSEQ multiplex PCR assay. TCRdb limited this immuneACCESS table to in-frame rearrangements with V and J called. A share of clones is missing; checked studies link under half to unresolved V genes, and the rest is unexplained. The sample includes tens of thousands of clones, with over 80% observed a single time. The ten biggest clones cover 1% to 1.5% of the sample.

The data were obtained in a study of T cell changes during pregnancy in multiple sclerosis (dated by TCRdb to about 2019). Turning to the overall study: In women with multiple sclerosis, the researchers looked at how the T cell repertoire shifted as pregnancy progressed.

The TCR originated in a female donor with multiple sclerosis, enrolled in a pregnancy study. In this chain, TRBV19 is recombined with TRBJ1-2, and 9 bases in between align with TRBD1. The specimen sequenced was peripheral blood. The CDR3 amino acid sequence is: CASRPDRGDYGYTF. The DNA reads as follows: TGTGCCAGTAGGCCGGACAGGGGTGACTATGGCTACACCTTC.